The count of the clone carrying this T cell receptor beta chain is one. This entry belongs to a study of blood T cell repertoires in COVID-19. Whole-study context: COVID-19 samples collected from the United States, Italy and Spain covered acute and convalescent phases. PBMCs, B-cell-depleted T cells, or T cells provided the cDNA or gDNA that made up the material.

The Seattle patients joined while their infection was active and were tracked longitudinally afterward. From germline, CDR1 is MNHNY and CDR2 SVGAGI (reference sequence). Trimming took 5 bases from V and 11 from J, leaving 18 bases between them. This CDR3 has 13 amino acids. Sequencing used immunoSEQ multiplex PCR; TCRdb keeps in-frame clones, though not all of them. The repertoire holds roughly 230,000 clones, with approximately 85% as singletons. The sequence was obtained from a man in his fifties with COVID-19, enrolled during active disease. Sequenced sample: peripheral blood. The chain has TRBV6-6 and TRBJ1-1; D unresolved. CDR3 amino acids: CASSGLRGSMAFF. The CDR3 DNA sequence: TGTGCCAGCAGTGGATTGCGAGGGTCTATGGCTTTCTTT.